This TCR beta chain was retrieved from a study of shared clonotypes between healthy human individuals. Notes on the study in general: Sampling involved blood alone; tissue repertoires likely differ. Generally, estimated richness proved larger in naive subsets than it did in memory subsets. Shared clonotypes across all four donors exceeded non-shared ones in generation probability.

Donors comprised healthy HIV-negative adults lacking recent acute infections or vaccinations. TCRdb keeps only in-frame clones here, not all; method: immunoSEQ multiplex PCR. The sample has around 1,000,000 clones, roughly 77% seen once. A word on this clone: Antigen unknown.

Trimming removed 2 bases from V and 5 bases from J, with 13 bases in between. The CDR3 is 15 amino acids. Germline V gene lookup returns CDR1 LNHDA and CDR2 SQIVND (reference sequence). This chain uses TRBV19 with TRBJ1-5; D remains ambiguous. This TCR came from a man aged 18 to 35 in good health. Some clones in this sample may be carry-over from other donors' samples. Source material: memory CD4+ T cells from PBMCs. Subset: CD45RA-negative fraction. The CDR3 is CASSISGRPDQPQHF. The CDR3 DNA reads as TGTGCCAGTAGTATATCAGGACGACCGGATCAGCCCCAGCATTTT.